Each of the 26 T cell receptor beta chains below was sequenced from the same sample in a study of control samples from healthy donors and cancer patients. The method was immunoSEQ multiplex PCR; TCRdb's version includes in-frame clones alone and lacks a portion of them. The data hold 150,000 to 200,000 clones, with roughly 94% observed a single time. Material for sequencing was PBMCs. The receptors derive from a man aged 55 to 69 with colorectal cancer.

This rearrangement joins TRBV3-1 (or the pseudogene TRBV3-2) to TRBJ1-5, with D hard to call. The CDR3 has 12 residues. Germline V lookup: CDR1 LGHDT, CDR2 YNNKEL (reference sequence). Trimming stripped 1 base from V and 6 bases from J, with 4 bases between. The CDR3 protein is CASSQGSQPQHF. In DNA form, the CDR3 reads TGTGCCAGCAGCCAAGGTAGTCAGCCCCAGCATTTT.

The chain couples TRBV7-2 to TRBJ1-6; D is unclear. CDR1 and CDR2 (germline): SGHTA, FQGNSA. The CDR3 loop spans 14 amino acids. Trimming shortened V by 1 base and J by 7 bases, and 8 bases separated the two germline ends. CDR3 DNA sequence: TGTGCCAGCAGCTTAGGAGCTGAGAATTCACCCCTCCACTTT. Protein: CASSLGAENSPLHF.

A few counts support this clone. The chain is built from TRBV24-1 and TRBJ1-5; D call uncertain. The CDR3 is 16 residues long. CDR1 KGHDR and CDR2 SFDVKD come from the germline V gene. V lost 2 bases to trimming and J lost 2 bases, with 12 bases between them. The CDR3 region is CATSDSTRLGNQPQHF. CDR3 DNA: TGTGCCACCAGTGATTCCACTCGACTGGGCAATCAGCCCCAGCATTTT.

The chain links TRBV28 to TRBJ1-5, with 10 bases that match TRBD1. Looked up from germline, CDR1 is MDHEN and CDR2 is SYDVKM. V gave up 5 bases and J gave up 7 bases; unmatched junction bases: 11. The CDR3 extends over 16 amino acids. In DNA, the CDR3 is TGTGCCAGCAGTCCCCGGGACAGGGGAGCGGGGCAGCCCCAGCATTTT. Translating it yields CASSPRDRGAGQPQHF.

This chain's CDR3 is CSAGGQGNYGYTF. CDR3 DNA: TGCAGCGCCGGTGGACAGGGGAACTATGGCTACACCTTC. The chain couples TRBV29-1 to TRBJ1-2, with 9 bases matching TRBD1. The CDR3 sequence is 13 residues long. After removal of 7 bases from V and 2 bases from J, the junction contained 5 bases not matched to a gene. Germline CDR1 SQVTM, CDR2 ANQGSEA.

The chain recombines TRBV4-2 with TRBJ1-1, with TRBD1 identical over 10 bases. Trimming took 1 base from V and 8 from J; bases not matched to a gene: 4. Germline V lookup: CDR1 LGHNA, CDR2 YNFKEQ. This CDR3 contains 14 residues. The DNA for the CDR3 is TGTGCCAGCAGCCAAGGACAGGGGGCCCGAGAAGCTTTCTTT. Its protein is CASSQGQGAREAFF.

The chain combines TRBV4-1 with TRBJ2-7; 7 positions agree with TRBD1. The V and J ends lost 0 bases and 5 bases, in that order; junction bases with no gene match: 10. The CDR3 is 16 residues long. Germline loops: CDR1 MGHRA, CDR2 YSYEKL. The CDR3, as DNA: TGCGCCAGCAGCCAAGAACGAGACAGGGCTCTTGACGAGCAGTACTTC. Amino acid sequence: CASSQERDRALDEQYF.

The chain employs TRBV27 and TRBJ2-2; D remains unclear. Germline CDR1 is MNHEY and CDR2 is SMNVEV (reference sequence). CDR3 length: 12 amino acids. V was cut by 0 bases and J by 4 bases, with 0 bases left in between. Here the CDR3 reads CASSLSTGELFF. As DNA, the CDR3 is TGTGCCAGCAGTTTATCCACCGGGGAGCTGTTTTTT.

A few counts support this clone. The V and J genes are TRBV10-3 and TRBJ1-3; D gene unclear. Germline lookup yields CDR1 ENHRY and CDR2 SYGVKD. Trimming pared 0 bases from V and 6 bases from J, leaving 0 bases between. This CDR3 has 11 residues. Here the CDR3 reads CAISESNTIYF. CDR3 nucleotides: TGTGCCATCAGTGAGTCAAACACCATATATTTT.

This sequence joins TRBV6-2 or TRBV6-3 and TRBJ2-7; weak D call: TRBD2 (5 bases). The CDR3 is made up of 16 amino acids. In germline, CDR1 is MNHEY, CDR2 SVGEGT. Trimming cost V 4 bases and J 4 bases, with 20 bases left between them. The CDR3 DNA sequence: TGTGCCAGCAGTTCCGGGATACCTAGGTCTGGGTACGAGCAGTACTTC. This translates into CASSSGIPRSGYEQYF.

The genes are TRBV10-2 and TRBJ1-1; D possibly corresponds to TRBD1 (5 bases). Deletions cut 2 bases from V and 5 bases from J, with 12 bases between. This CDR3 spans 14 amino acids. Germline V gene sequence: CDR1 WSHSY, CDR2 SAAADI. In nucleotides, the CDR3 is TGCGCCAGCAGTGAGCGGGGTGGGGGGACTGAAGCTTTCTTT. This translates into CASSERGGGTEAFF.

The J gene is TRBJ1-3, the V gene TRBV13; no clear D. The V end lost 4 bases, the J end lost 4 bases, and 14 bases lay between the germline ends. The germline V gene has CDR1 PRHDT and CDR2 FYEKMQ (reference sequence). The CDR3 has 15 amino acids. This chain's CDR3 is CASSSRTVLGNTIYF. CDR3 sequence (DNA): TGTGCCAGCAGCTCTAGGACCGTCTTGGGAAACACCATATATTTT.

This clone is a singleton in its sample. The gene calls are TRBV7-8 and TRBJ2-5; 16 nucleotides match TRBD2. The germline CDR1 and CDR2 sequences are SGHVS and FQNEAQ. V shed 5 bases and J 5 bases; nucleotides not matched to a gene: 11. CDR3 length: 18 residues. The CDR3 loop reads CASSLGTSGGDTWETQYF. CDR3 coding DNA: TGTGCCAGCAGCCTCGGGACTAGCGGGGGGGATACCTGGGAGACCCAGTACTTC. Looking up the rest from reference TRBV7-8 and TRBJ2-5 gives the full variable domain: GAGVSQSPRYKVAKRGQDVALRCDPISGHVSLFWYQQALGQGPEFLTYFQNEAQLDKSGLPSDRFFAERPEGSVSTLKIQRTQQEDSAVYLCASSLGTSGGDTWETQYFGPGTRLLVL.

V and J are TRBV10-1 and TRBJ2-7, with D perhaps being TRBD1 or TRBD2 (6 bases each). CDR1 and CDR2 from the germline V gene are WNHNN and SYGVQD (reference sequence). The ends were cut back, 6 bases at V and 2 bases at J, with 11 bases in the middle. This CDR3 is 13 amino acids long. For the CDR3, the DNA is TGCGCCAGCAGGACGGGGGCGCCCTACGAGCAGTACTTC. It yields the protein CASRTGAPYEQYF.

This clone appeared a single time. In DNA, the CDR3 is TGTGCCAGCTCACCCGGACAGAGAGGAAACCCCGCTGAAGCTTTCTTT. Its translation: CASSPGQRGNPAEAFF. The chain is built from TRBV18 and TRBJ1-1, with D possibly being TRBD1 (6 bases). This CDR3 region has 16 residues. The V and J ends lost 3 bases and 6 bases respectively, with 20 bases between them. From germline, CDR1 is KGHSH and CDR2 LQKENI.

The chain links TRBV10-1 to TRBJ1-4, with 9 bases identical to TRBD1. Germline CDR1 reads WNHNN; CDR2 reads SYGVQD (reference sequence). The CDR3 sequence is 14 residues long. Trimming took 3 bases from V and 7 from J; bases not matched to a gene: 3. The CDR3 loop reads CASSDGTGSEKLFF. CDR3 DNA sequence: TGCGCCAGCAGTGACGGGACAGGGTCTGAAAAACTGTTTTTT.

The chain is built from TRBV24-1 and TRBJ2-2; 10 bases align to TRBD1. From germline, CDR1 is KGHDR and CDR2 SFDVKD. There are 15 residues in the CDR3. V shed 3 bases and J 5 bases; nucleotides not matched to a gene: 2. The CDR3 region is CATSDRDRGTGELFF. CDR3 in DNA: TGTGCCACCAGTGATCGGGACAGGGGTACCGGGGAGCTGTTTTTT.

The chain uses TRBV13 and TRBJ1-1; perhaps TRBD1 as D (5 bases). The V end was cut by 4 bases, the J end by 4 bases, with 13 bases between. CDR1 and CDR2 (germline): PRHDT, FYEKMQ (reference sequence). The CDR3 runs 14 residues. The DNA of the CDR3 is TGTGCCAGCAGCTCAGTAGGGGTTAGCACTGAAGCTTTCTTT. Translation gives CASSSVGVSTEAFF.

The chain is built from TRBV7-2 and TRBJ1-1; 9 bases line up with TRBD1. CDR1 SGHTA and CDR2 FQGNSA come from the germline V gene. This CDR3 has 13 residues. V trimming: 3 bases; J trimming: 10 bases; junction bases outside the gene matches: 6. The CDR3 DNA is TGTGCCAGCAGCTTGCGGACAGGGGATTTAGCTTTCTTT. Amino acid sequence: CASSLRTGDLAFF.

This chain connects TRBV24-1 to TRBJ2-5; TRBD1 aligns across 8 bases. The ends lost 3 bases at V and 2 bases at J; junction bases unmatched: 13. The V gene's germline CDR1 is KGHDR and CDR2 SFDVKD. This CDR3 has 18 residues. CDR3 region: CATSDRSTTGGWQETQYF. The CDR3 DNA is TGTGCCACCAGTGATCGCTCTACCACAGGGGGTTGGCAAGAGACCCAGTACTTC.

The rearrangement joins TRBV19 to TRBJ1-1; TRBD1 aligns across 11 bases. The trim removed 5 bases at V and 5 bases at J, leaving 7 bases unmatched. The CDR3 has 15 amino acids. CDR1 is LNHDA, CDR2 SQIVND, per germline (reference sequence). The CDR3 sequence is CASSPPDRGRTEAFF. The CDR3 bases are TGTGCCAGTAGTCCTCCGGACAGGGGGCGAACTGAAGCTTTCTTT.

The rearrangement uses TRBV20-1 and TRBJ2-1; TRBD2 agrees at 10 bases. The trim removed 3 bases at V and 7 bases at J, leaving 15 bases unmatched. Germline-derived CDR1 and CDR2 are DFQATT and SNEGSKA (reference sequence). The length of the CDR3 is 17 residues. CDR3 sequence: CSASGASGGRGWNEQFF. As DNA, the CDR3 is TGCAGTGCTAGTGGCGCTAGCGGGGGCCGGGGGTGGAATGAGCAGTTCTTC.

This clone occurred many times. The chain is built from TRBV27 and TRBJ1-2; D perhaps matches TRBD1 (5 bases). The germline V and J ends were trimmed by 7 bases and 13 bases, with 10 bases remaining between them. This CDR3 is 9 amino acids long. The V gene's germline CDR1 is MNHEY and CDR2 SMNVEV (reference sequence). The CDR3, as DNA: TGTGCCAGCAACGGGACTTGCACCTTC. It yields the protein CASNGTCTF.

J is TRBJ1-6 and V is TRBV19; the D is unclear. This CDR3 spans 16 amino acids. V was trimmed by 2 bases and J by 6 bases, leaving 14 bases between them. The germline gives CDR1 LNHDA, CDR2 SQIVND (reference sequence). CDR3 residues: CASSILEGAGNSPLHF. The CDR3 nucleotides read TGTGCCAGTAGTATATTGGAGGGCGCAGGTAATTCACCCCTCCACTTT.

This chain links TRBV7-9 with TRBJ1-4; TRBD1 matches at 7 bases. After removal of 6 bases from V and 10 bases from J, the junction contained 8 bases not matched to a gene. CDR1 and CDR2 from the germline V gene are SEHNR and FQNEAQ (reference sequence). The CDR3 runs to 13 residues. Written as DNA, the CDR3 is TGTGCCAGCAGGGCTGACAGGGAGATAAAACTGTTTTTT. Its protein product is CASRADREIKLFF.

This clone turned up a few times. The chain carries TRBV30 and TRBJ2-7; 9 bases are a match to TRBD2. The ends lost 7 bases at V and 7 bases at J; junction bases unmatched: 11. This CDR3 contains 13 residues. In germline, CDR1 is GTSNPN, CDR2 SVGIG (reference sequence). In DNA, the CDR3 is TGTGCCTCATCCGGGACTAGCCTAGGGGAGCAGTACTTC. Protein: CASSGTSLGEQYF.